This T cell receptor beta chain appears in the sequencing data of a study of blood T cell repertoires in COVID-19. Study in general: Samples of COVID-19 (acute and convalescent) were obtained from the United States, Italy and Spain.

Participants had their cohort set by participant-reported clinical history. In Cohort 3, a recovered donor had either two negative PCRs, clearance, or symptom resolution. CDR3 length: 14 residues. Germline assignment: CDR1 LNHDA and CDR2 SQIVND (reference sequence). The ends were cut back, 5 bases at V and 1 base at J, with 8 bases in the middle. Per the original methods: Amplification of reference gene primers provided the estimated nucleated cell counts. The table came from immunoSEQ multiplex PCR; TCRdb's copy has only in-frame clones and leaves some out. V and J calls and clone size are those listed in that table; D and trimming were worked out from the DNA. The data show about 480,000 clones, around nine tenths seen once.

Sequenced sample: PBMCs or T cells enriched from blood (not recorded which). The TCR sequence derives from a woman in her sixties who had recovered from COVID-19. This rearrangement joins TRBV19 to TRBJ2-2; D not resolved. CDR3 in DNA: TGTGCCAGTAGTTTGAGAGGGAACACCGGGGAGCTGTTTTTT. Translating gives CASSLRGNTGELFF.